This TCR beta chain was observed in a study of blood T cells in healthy people across ages (dated by TCRdb to the mid-2010s). For the study in its entirety: In model experiments, roughly one uniquely barcoded TCR beta cDNA molecule per two T cells was captured by template switching. To avoid experimental bias, donors of different ages were randomly spread across the sequencing lanes. To track age-related changes in TCR beta repertoire diversity, the study relied on deep sequencing normalized with unique cDNA molecular identifiers. Donors were grouped into four age groups: young (average roughly 15 years), middle-aged (39), aged (roughly 62) and long-lived (about 89). For two donors (one aged 18 to 30 and one aged 80 or older), the study analyzed two additional independent replicas of 1 million unique cDNA reads from the same blood draw.

The receptor library was made with 5' RACE. A second roughly 7 to 11 cycle PCR used a sample-barcoded 5' primer and a J-beta primer mix. A template-switch 5' adaptor carrying 12 random nucleotides introduced a unique molecular identifier onto each TCR beta cDNA molecule. Each sample yielded at least 2.5 million CDR3-containing paired-end reads. First-strand cDNA was synthesized from all RNA with the Mint cDNA synthesis kit, primed by a TRBC-specific oligonucleotide. Following uracil-DNA glycosylase treatment, all cDNA underwent a first 18-cycle PCR with the universal primers M1SS and BC2_uni_R. For the original study's pipeline: For normalization, 1 million high-quality reads, each with a distinct molecular identifier, were randomly selected from each sample. Reads with shared molecular identifiers were discarded instead of being binned into consensus sequences. MiTCR, set to a Q25 quality threshold and the strictest error-elimination algorithm, was used for CDR3 identification, clonotype clustering and error correction. A nonparametric unseen species model using Euler transformation provided a lower-bound estimate of total TCR beta diversity. TCRdb handled the public reads itself, with Q25 trimming in fastp and clone calling in MiXCR, and kept productive beta chains. Every entry covers one CDR3 protein and lists the most common genes and DNA from its rows. In this record, the V and J calls reflect TCRdb's handling and not the investigators' own analysis. Within this sample are around 1,800,000 distinct CDR3 sequences, with around 40% of them counted one time only. The ten largest clones add up to roughly 23% of the sample.

Clipping removes 3 bases from V and 6 bases from J, with 8 as the unmatched junction base count. The cysteine opens and the phenylalanine closes a CDR3 of 14 amino acids. Only the CDR3 DNA stays, 42 bases, in frame from base 1. The CDR1 and CDR2 encoded by the germline V gene (reference sequence) are LNHNV and YYDKDF. Overall study outcomes, separate from this receptor: Because the CMV infection status of the donors was unknown, age-related changes in expanded clonotypes may potentially have been confounded. Compared with the aged group, the long-lived group had more naive CD4+ T cells, fewer expanded clones and increased TCR diversity, a pattern suggesting age selection. Estimates of total diversity from one million sequenced T cells were regarded as lower bounds and underestimates. Bulk unsorted PBMC profiling prevented conclusive comparison of naive and antigen-experienced compartments. A strong correlation was found between observed TCR beta diversity and the percentage of naive T cells measured by flow cytometry. Observed TCR beta diversity per million T cells fell roughly linearly with age, and a significant reduction was already apparent by age about 38.

Systemically healthy Caucasian individuals from Russia, some 36 in total and aged roughly 6 to 100 years, were included as donors. Approximately 10 milliliters of peripheral blood were collected from each donor into EDTA-treated Vacutainer tubes. Ficoll-Paque density-gradient centrifugation was used to isolate PBMCs, with at least 6 million obtained per sample. Trizol reagent was used to extract total RNA from the PBMCs, yielding at least 6 micrograms per sample. The percentages of naive CD45RAhigh/CD27high T cells were determined by flow cytometry on a PBMC aliquot from every donor. Comment on this clonotype: No cognate antigen has been identified for it. No qualities accompany the bases; no much larger clone lies one base away.

Recombination joined TRBV15 with TRBJ2-7, with 7 middle bases fitting TRBD1. This TCR was sampled from a human donor in good health. Material for sequencing was blood. In nucleotide form, the sequence is TGTGCCACCAGCAGTGGCCTAGCAGGGGGCGAGCAGTACTTC. Translated, this is CATSSGLAGGEQYF.